The rows below give T cell receptor beta chains drawn from one sample of a study of patients and donors after allogeneic stem cell transplantation. TCRdb reprocessed the RT-PCR reads via MiXCR and lists one record per CDR3 protein. The sample includes about 200,000 distinct CDR3 sequences, 41% seen only once; the top ten take 25% to 35%. Sequenced: blood, either unsorted or a sorted T cell fraction (not recorded which). Receptors originate from a human donor who was either an allogeneic HSCT recipient or a stem cell or donor lymphocyte infusion donor (not recorded which). It is not recorded whose cells these are; they may come from a transplant donor. Both conserved end residues are part of each CDR3. The order of the fields is J gene, clone size, V gene, D gene, CDR3 protein, CDR3 DNA. A D gene is named only where the DNA matches it firmly. Clone size appears in some rows only: once, few, many, or a class for an expanded clone.

J: TRBJ2-1
size: .
V: TRBV10-3
D: TRBD1
CDR3: CAISNRGPLNNEQFF
DNA: TGTGCCATCAGCAACAGGGGGCCCCTTAACAATGAGCAGTTCTTC

J: TRBJ1-2
size: .
V: TRBV4-2
D: .
CDR3: CASSQELGSSNYGYTF
DNA: TGTGCCAGCAGCCAAGAATTGGGCAGTTCTAACTATGGCTACACCTTC

J: TRBJ1-1
size: few
V: TRBV12-3/TRBV12-4
D: .
CDR3: CASSPTGAEAFF
DNA: TGTGCCAGCAGTCCCACGGGCGCTGAAGCTTTCTTT

J: TRBJ2-4
size: .
V: TRBV11-2
D: TRBD1
CDR3: CASSPISGTGNSKNIQYF
DNA: TGTGCCAGCAGCCCAATATCCGGGACAGGGAACTCCAAAAACATTCAGTACTTC

J: TRBJ2-1
size: .
V: TRBV7-6
D: TRBD1
CDR3: CASSPLPGTGANNEQFF
DNA: TGTGCCAGCAGCCCACTACCCGGGACAGGGGCGAACAATGAGCAGTTCTTC

J: TRBJ1-5
size: .
V: TRBV30
D: .
CDR3: CAYTIGGGNNQPQHF
DNA: TGTGCCTACACCATCGGCGGGGGAAACAATCAGCCCCAGCATTTT

J: TRBJ1-2
size: .
V: TRBV7-8
D: .
CDR3: CASSTGDSIGYTF
DNA: TGTGCCAGCAGCACCGGAGACTCTATCGGCTACACCTTC

J: TRBJ1-4
size: .
V: TRBV6-1
D: .
CDR3: CASSDGGAGEKLFF
DNA: TGTGCCAGCAGTGACGGGGGGGCCGGTGAAAAACTGTTTTTT

J: TRBJ1-1
size: .
V: TRBV7-2
D: .
CDR3: CASSFGGKNTEAFF
DNA: TGTGCCAGCAGCTTCGGAGGGAAAAACACTGAAGCTTTCTTT

J: TRBJ2-7
size: .
V: TRBV12-3/TRBV12-4
D: .
CDR3: CASSSGTHEQYF
DNA: TGTGCCAGCAGTTCCGGGACCCACGAGCAGTACTTC

J: TRBJ1-1
size: .
V: TRBV20-1
D: .
CDR3: CSARAQPNWNTEAFF
DNA: TGCAGTGCTAGGGCCCAGCCCAATTGGAACACTGAAGCTTTCTTT

J: TRBJ2-1
size: few
V: TRBV7-9
D: .
CDR3: CASSLGLDNEQFF
DNA: TGTGCCAGCAGCTTAGGCCTAGACAATGAGCAGTTCTTC

J: TRBJ2-7
size: .
V: TRBV6-5
D: .
CDR3: CASSYSSTRLSYEQYF
DNA: TGTGCCAGCAGTTACTCAAGTACCCGCCTCTCCTACGAGCAGTACTTC

J: TRBJ2-2
size: .
V: TRBV4-3
D: .
CDR3: CASSQDIRGELFF
DNA: TGCGCCAGCAGCCAAGATATAAGGGGGGAGCTGTTTTTT

J: TRBJ2-7
size: .
V: TRBV20-1
D: .
CDR3: CSPELVYEQYF
DNA: TGCAGTCCTGAACTAGTTTACGAGCAGTACTTC

J: TRBJ2-1
size: .
V: TRBV10-3
D: TRBD2
CDR3: CAISETSGTSYNEQFF
DNA: TGTGCCATCAGTGAAACAAGCGGGACTAGTTACAATGAGCAGTTCTTC

J: TRBJ1-3
size: few
V: TRBV4-3
D: TRBD1
CDR3: CASSQGGTVSGNTIYF
DNA: TGCGCCAGCAGCCAAGGCGGGACAGTCTCTGGAAACACCATATATTTT

J: TRBJ1-2
size: few
V: TRBV12-3/TRBV12-4
D: .
CDR3: CASRWESAYGYTF
DNA: TGTGCCAGCCGCTGGGAGAGCGCCTATGGCTACACCTTC

J: TRBJ1-1
size: .
V: TRBV3-1
D: .
CDR3: CASSLPGGGTEAFF
DNA: TGTGCCAGCAGCCTCCCGGGGGGTGGGACTGAAGCTTTCTTT

J: TRBJ1-3
size: .
V: TRBV13
D: .
CDR3: CASSLGGGSGNTIYF
DNA: TGTGCCAGCAGCTTAGGGGGAGGCTCTGGAAACACCATATATTTT

J: TRBJ2-7
size: few
V: TRBV4-3
D: .
CDR3: CASSQAPGVNYEQYF
DNA: TGCGCCAGCAGCCAGGCGCCGGGAGTTAACTACGAGCAGTACTTC

J: TRBJ1-2
size: .
V: TRBV28
D: .
CDR3: CASTLRVGGYTF
DNA: TGTGCCAGCACTCTTAGGGTGGGCGGCTACACCTTC

J: TRBJ1-1
size: few
V: TRBV27
D: .
CDR3: CASSLIPGHLNTEAFF
DNA: TGTGCCAGCAGTTTAATACCGGGACATCTGAACACTGAAGCTTTCTTT

J: TRBJ2-3
size: .
V: TRBV5-1
D: .
CDR3: CASSPGLPFGGDTQYF
DNA: TGCGCCAGCAGCCCCGGCCTACCGTTCGGGGGCGATACGCAGTACTTT

J: TRBJ2-2
size: .
V: TRBV6-2/TRBV6-3
D: TRBD2
CDR3: CASSFSAGVFGGELFF
DNA: TGTGCCAGCAGTTTTTCGGCGGGAGTCTTTGGCGGGGAGCTGTTTTTT

J: TRBJ1-1
size: few
V: TRBV29-1
D: .
CDR3: CSVVPRSEEQAFF
DNA: TGCAGCGTTGTTCCCCGGTCCGAAGAGCAAGCTTTCTTT

J: TRBJ2-3
size: .
V: TRBV11-2
D: TRBD2
CDR3: CASSGLAGTDTQYF
DNA: TGTGCCAGCAGCGGACTAGCGGGCACAGATACGCAGTATTTT

J: TRBJ1-1
size: .
V: TRBV18
D: .
CDR3: CASSPGFGGRSTEAFF
DNA: TGTGCCAGCTCACCAGGGTTCGGGGGACGTAGCACTGAAGCTTTCTTT

J: TRBJ1-4
size: .
V: TRBV20-1
D: .
CDR3: CSADSSDEKLFF
DNA: TGCAGTGCAGACTCGTCCGATGAAAAACTGTTTTTT

J: TRBJ1-1
size: .
V: TRBV12-3/TRBV12-4
D: .
CDR3: CASSFRPRTEAFF
DNA: TGTGCCAGCAGTTTCAGACCACGGACCGAAGCTTTCTTT

J: TRBJ2-7
size: .
V: TRBV6-2/TRBV6-3
D: TRBD1
CDR3: CASSEVTGENHEQYF
DNA: TGTGCCAGCAGCGAAGTGACAGGGGAAAACCACGAGCAGTACTTC

J: TRBJ2-7
size: .
V: TRBV5-6
D: TRBD1
CDR3: CASSYGQAYEQYF
DNA: TGTGCCAGCAGCTACGGACAGGCCTACGAGCAGTACTTC

J: TRBJ1-6
size: .
V: TRBV12-3/TRBV12-4
D: .
CDR3: CASSSDNSPLHF
DNA: TGTGCCAGCAGTTCAGATAATTCACCCCTCCACTTT

J: TRBJ2-5
size: few
V: TRBV18
D: TRBD2
CDR3: CASSPRAASGYQETQYF
DNA: TGTGCCAGCTCACCACGTGCGGCTAGCGGGTACCAAGAGACCCAGTACTTC

J: TRBJ1-5
size: .
V: TRBV15
D: .
CDR3: CATSRDHTGYSNQPQHF
DNA: TGTGCCACCAGCAGAGATCATACAGGGTATAGCAATCAGCCCCAGCATTTT

J: TRBJ2-4
size: .
V: TRBV4-3
D: .
CDR3: CASSQVSSVNIQYF
DNA: TGCGCCAGCAGCCAAGTGTCTAGCGTGAACATTCAGTACTTC

J: TRBJ1-3
size: .
V: TRBV10-3
D: TRBD1
CDR3: CAIRGQSAGDTIYF
DNA: TGTGCCATCAGGGGACAGTCGGCCGGAGACACCATATATTTT

J: TRBJ1-4
size: .
V: TRBV5-1
D: TRBD1
CDR3: CASSLERTGVGEKLFF
DNA: TGCGCCAGCAGCTTGGAACGGACAGGGGTCGGCGAAAAACTGTTTTTT

J: TRBJ2-2
size: .
V: TRBV9
D: .
CDR3: CASSELALNTGELFF
DNA: TGTGCCAGCAGCGAACTAGCCCTGAACACCGGGGAGCTGTTTTTT

J: TRBJ2-1
size: .
V: TRBV30
D: TRBD2
CDR3: CAWSQGLSGSYNEQFF
DNA: TGTGCCTGGAGTCAGGGACTAAGCGGGTCCTACAATGAGCAGTTCTTC